The rows below give T cell receptor beta chains drawn from one sample of a study of shared clonotypes between healthy human individuals. Repertoires were generated with immunoSEQ multiplex PCR, while TCRdb's copy carries only in-frame clones and drops some. The table lists around 990,000 clones, approximately 77% of them singletons. Source material: memory CD4+ T cells from PBMCs. Every receptor here comes from a man aged 18 to 30 in good health. Some clones in this sample may be carry-over from other donors' samples. Both conserved end residues are part of each CDR3.

v_gene	j_gene	CDR3aa
TRBV5-1	TRBJ2-1	CASSLAPGSRHNEQFF
TRBV7-3	TRBJ2-5	CASSLSGSGETQYF
TRBV28	TRBJ2-7	CASSLGTSGRYEQYF
TRBV19	TRBJ2-5	CASSIWADQETQYF
TRBV5-1	TRBJ1-2	CASLKGGTRSPDGYTF
TRBV18	TRBJ1-4	CASSPPLAGGGVEKLFF
TRBV5-1	TRBJ2-7	CASSLASGGVYEQYF
TRBV29-1	TRBJ2-2	CSASRGAANTGELFF
TRBV11-2	TRBJ2-7	CASSLEGRTYEQYF
TRBV30	TRBJ1-4	CAWSSPRRGSEKLFF
TRBV5-4	TRBJ1-4	CASSLELGGTVRGEKLFF
TRBV5-1	TRBJ2-5	CASSPGQKQETQYF
TRBV28	TRBJ1-5	CASSAYRGQYQPQHF
TRBV5-1	TRBJ1-2	CARDDGYTF
TRBV4-2	TRBJ2-5	CASSRSKTGGNGETQYF
TRBV9	TRBJ2-1	CASSQGTAGSGGYNEQFF
TRBV5-1	TRBJ1-2	CASRTDSNYGYTF
TRBV4-2	TRBJ2-5	CASSQDPPSGRGETQYF
TRBV6-5	TRBJ2-7	CASSRGEWEQYF
TRBV28	TRBJ1-5	CASSLAGTTRARNQPQHF
TRBV19	TRBJ1-2	CASSKNYGYTF
TRBV5-1	TRBJ2-7	CASSLAGTGVREQYF